This TCR beta chain came from a study of blood T cell repertoires in COVID-19. The wider study: The study drew acute and convalescent COVID-19 samples from the United States, Italy and Spain.

Repertoires were generated with immunoSEQ multiplex PCR, while TCRdb's copy carries only in-frame clones and drops some. The sample yields just over 250,000 clones, around four fifths seen once. This clone was observed a single time. Cohort placement rested on clinical history that participants reported themselves. Between the trimmed V and J ends, which lost 5 bases and 9 bases, there was a span of 11 bases. The CDR3 has 13 amino acids. Per the germline V gene, CDR1 is SGHDN and CDR2 is FVKESK. The material sequenced was PBMCs or T cells enriched from blood (not recorded which). The V and J genes are TRBV14 and TRBJ1-6; D is perhaps TRBD1 (6 bases). The source is a man under 40 with acute COVID-19. CDR3 residues: CASSKDSPSPLHF. The CDR3 nucleotides are TGTGCCAGCAGCAAGGACAGCCCTTCACCCCTCCACTTT.